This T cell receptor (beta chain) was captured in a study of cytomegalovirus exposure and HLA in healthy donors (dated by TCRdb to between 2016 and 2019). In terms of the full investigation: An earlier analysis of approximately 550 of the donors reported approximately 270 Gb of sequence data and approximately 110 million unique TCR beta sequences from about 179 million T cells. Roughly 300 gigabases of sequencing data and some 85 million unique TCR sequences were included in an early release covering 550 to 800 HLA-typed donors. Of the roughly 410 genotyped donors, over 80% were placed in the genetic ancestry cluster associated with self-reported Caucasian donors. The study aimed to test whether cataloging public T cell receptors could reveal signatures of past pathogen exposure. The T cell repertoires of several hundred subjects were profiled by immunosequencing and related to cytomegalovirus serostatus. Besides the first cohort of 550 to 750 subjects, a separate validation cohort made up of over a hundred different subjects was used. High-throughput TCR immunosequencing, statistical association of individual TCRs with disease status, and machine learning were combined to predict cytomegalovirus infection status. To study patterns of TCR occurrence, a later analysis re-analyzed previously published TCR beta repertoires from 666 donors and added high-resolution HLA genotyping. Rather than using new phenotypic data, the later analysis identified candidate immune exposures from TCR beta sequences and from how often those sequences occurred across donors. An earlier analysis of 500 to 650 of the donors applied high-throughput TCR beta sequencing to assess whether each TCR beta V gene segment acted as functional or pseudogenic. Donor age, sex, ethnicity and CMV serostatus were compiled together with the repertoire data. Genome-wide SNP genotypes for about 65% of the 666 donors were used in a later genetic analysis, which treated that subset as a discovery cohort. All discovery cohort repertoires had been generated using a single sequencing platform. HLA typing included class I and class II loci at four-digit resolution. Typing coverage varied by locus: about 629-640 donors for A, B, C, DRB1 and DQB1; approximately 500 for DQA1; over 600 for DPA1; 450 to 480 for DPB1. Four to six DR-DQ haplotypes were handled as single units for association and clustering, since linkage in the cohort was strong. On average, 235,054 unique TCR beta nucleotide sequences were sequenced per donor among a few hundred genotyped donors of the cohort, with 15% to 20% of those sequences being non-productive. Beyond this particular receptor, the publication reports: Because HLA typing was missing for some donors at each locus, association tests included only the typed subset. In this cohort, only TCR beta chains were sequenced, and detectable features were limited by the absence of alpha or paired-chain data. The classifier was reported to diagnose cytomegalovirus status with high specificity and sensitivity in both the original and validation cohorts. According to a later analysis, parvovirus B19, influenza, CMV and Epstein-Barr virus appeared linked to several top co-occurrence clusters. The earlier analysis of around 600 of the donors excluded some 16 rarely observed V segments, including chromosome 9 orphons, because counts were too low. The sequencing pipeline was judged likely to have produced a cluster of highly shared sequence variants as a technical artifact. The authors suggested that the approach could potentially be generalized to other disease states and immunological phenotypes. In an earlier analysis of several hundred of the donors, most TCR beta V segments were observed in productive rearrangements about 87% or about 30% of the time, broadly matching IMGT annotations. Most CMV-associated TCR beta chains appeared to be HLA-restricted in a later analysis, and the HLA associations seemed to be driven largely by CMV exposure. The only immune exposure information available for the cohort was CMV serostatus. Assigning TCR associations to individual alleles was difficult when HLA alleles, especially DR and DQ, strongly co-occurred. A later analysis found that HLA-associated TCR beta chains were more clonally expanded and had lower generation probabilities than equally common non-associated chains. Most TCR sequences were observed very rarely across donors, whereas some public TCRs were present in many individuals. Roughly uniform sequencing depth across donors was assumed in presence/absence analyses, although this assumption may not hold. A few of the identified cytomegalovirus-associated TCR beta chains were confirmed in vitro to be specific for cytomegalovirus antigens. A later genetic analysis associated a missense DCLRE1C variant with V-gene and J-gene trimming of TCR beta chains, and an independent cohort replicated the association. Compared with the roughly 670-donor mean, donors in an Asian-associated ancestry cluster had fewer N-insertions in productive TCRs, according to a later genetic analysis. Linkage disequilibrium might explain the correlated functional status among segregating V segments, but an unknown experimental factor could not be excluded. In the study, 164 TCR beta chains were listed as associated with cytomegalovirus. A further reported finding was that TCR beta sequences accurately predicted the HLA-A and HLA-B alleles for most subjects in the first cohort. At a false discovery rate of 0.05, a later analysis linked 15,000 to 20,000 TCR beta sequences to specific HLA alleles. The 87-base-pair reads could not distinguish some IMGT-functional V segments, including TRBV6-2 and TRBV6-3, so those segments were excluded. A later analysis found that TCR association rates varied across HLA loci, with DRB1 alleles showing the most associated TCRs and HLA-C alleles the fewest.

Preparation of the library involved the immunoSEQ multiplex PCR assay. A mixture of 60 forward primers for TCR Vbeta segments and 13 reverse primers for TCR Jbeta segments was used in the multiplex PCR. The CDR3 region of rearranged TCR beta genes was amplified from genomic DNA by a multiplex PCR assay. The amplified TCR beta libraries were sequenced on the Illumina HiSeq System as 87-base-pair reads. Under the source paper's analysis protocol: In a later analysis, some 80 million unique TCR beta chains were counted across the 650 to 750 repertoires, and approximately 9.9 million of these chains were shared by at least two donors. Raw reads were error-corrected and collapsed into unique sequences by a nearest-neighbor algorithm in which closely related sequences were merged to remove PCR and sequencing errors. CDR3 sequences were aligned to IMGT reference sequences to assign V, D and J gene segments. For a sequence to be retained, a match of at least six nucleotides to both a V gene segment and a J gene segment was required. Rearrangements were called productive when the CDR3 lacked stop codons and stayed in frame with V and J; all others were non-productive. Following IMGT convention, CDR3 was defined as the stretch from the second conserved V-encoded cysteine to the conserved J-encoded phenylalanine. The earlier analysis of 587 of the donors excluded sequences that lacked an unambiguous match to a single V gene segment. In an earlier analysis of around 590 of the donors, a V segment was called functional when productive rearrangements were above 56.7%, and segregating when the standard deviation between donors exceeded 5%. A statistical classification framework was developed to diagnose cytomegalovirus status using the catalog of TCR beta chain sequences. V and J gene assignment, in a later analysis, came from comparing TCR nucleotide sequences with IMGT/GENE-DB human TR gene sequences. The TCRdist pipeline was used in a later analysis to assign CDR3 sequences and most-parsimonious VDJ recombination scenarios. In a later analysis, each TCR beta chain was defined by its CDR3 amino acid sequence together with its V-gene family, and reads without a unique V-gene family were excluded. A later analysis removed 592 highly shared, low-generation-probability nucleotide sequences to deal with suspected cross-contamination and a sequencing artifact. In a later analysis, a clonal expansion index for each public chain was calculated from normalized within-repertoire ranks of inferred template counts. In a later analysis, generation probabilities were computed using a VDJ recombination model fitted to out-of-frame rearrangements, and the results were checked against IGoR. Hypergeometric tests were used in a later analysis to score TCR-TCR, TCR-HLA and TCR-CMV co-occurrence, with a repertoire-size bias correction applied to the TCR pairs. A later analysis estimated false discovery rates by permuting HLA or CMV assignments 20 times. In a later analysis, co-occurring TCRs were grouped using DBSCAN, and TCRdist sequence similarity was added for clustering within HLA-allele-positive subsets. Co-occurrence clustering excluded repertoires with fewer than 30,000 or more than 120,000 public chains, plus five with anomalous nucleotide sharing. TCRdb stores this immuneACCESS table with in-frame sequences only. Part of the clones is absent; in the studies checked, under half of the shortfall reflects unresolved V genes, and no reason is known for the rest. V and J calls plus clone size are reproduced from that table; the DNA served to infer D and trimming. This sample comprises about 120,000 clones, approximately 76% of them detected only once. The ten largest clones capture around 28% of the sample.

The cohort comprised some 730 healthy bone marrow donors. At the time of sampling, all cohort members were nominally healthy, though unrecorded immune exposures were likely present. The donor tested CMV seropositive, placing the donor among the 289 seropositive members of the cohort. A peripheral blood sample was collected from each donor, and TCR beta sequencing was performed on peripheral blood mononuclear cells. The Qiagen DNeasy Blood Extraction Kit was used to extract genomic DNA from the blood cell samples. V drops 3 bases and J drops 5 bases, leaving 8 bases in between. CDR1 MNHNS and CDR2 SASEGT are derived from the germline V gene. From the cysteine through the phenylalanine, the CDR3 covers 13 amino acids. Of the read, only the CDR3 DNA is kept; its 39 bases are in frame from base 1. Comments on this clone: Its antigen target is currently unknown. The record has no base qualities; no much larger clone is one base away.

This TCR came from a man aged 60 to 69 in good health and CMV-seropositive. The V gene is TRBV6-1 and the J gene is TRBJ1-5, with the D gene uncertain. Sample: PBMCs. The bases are TGTGCCAGCAGTGAGAGCCCCGATCAGCCCCAGCATTTT. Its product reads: CASSESPDQPQHF.